This T cell receptor beta chain came from a study of CD8 T cells in ankylosing spondylitis. Study-level points and caveats: There was a TCR beta motif, made of eight highly homologous variants, that appeared characteristic of ankylosing spondylitis blood. Disease-linked clones were found to be CD8+ and relatively rare in peripheral blood. Significant enrichment of disease-linked clones was reported in matched ankylosing spondylitis synovial fluid.

V was clipped by 1 base and J by 8 bases, with 24 bases between them. Germline-derived CDR1 and CDR2 are LNHNV and YYDKDF (reference sequence). This CDR3 has 19 residues. By quantitative 5'-RACE with molecular barcodes, the TCR beta libraries were made. MiXCR was run by TCRdb on the 5' RACE reads, yielding one entry per CDR3 protein. The repertoire includes around 480,000 distinct CDR3 sequences, about a sixth of them detected once, and about 0.94% sits in the top ten. This clonotype was seen a few times. Its matching antigen is unknown. The source material was blood, either unsorted or a sorted T cell fraction (not recorded which). This rearrangement joins TRBV15 to TRBJ1-6, with D tentatively TRBD1 (5 bases). The sequence came from a male donor with ankylosing spondylitis. The CDR3 DNA reads TGTGCCACCAGCAGAGTCGGACAAAGCCCGGCTATTATGTATTCACCCCTCCACTTT. Its translation: CATSRVGQSPAIMYSPLHF.